Reported below is one TCR beta chain. This clone's antigen is unknown. No base quality values were provided; no much bigger clone lies one nucleotide off. The sample carries other DNA sequences with the same CDR3. TCRbeta CDR3 regions were amplified from genomic DNA using the immunoSEQ Assay, a bias-controlled multiplex PCR. The paper's processing steps were these. Within the assay, amplification of reference gene primers was used to estimate how many nucleated cells each sample contained. To quantify the absolute abundance of each unique TCRbeta CDR3 rearrangement, sequence reads were collapsed and filtered. For each sample, productive Simpson clonality was calculated as the square root of Simpson's diversity index over productive rearrangements. The source is immuneACCESS, and TCRdb retained only in-frame sequences with V and J called. Part of the clones is not carried over; for the studies checked, unresolved V genes explain less than half of this, and the remainder is unexplained. From that table come the V and J calls and clone size; the DNA was used to work out D and trimming. The sample has more than 150,000 clones on record, around 83% of them singletons. Clones ranked in the top ten supply about 0.98% of the sample.

The data originate from a study of blood T cell repertoires in COVID-19 (dated by TCRdb to the early 2020s). Regarding the research as a whole: The collaborator samples originated in the United States, Italy and Spain and spanned the acute and convalescent phases of COVID-19. The material from the prospective study consisted of cDNA or gDNA derived from T cells, B-cell-depleted T cells, or PBMCs. Deeply sampled blood TCRbeta repertoires from subjects exposed to, actively infected with, or recovered from COVID-19 were included in the dataset. The repertoires were released in a freely available public database meant as a resource for research on the immune response to SARS-CoV-2. Samples were obtained from the ongoing ImmuneRACE study (first 160 participants) and from about 1,300 subjects provided by 6 global collaborators. A de-identified subject ID, COVID-19 status, age in years and sex were almost always included in the sample metadata. Where available, HLA class I and class II types were taken from metadata supplied by the sample provider and were not determined by assay-based typing.

There are 14 amino acids in the CDR3, from cysteine to phenylalanine inclusive. Only the CDR3 part of the read is kept: 42 bases, read in frame from the first base. For CDR1 and CDR2, the germline V gene lists SGHTA and FQGTGA. V and J are trimmed by 4 bases and 1 base, and the gene matches miss 2 bases of the junction. The research as a whole found: How much clinical and demographic metadata was included differed by source and by participant, and the metadata was provided uncurated.

Whole blood was collected in K2EDTA tubes by collaborating institutions according to the institutions' own protocols. Collaborator samples were shipped for TCRbeta analysis as frozen whole blood, isolated PBMCs, or DNA extracted from either sample type. Material for sequencing was peripheral blood. The chain couples TRBV7-3 to TRBJ1-1; 8 of the junction bases match TRBD1. The receptor's source is a man aged 18 to 30 with acute or convalescent COVID-19. The DNA sequence is given as TGTGCCAGCAGCTCCGGACAGGGGAACACTGAAGCTTTCTTT. The encoded protein is CASSSGQGNTEAFF. The variable domain in full, with residues beyond the CDR3 obtained from the reference TRBV7-3 and TRBJ1-1 genes, is GAGVSQTPSNKVTEKGKYVELRCDPISGHTALYWYRQSLGQGPEFLIYFQGTGAADDSGLPNDRFFAVRPEGSVSTLKIQRTERGDSAVYLCASSSGQGNTEAFFGQGTRLTVV.